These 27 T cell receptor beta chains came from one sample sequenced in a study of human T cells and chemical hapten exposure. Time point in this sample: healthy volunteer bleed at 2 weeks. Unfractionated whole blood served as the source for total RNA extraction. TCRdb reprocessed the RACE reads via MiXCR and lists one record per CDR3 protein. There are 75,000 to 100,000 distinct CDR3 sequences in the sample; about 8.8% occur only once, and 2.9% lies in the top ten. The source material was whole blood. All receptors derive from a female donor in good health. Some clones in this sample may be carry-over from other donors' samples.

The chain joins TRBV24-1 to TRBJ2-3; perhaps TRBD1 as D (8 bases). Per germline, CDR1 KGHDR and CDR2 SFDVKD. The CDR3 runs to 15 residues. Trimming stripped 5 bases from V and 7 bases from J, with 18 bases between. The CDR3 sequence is CATSGIGQGGNTQYF. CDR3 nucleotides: TGTGCCACCAGTGGAATCGGACAGGGAGGGAATACGCAGTATTTT.

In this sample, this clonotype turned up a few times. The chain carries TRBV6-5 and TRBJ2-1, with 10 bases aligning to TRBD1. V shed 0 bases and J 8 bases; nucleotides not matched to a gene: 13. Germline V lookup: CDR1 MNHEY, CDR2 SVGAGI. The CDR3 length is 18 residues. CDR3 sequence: CASSYSDPTGGFVDEQFF. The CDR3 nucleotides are TGTGCCAGCAGTTACTCCGACCCGACAGGGGGCTTTGTAGATGAGCAGTTCTTC.

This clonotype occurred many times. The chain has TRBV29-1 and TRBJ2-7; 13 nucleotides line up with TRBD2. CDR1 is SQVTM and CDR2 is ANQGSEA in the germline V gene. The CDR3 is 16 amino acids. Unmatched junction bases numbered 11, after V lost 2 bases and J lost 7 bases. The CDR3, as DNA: TGCAGCGTTGAATCCCCCGGACTAGCGGGAGTTGGGGAGCAGTACTTC. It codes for CSVESPGLAGVGEQYF.

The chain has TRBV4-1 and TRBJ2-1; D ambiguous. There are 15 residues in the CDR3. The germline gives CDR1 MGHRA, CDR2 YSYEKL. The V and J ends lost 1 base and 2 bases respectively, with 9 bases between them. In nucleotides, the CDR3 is TGCGCCAGCAGCCAAGCTCTAGTCACCTACAATGAGCAGTTCTTC. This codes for CASSQALVTYNEQFF.

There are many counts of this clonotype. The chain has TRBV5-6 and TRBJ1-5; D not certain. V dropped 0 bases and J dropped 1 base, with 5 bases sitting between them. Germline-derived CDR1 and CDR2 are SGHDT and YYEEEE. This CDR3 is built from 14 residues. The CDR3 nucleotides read TGTGCCAGCAGCTTGGGACTGAGCAATCAGCCCCAGCATTTT. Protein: CASSLGLSNQPQHF.

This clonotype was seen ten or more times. CDR3 loop: CASSLGPNSGNTIYF. The CDR3, as DNA: TGTGCCAGCAGCTTAGGTCCGAACTCTGGAAACACCATATATTTT. The V call is TRBV7-3, the J call TRBJ1-3; D is ambiguous. Germline V CDR1 and CDR2: SGHTA, FQGTGA. Trimming cost V 2 bases and J 0 bases, with 8 bases left between them. This CDR3 has 15 amino acids.

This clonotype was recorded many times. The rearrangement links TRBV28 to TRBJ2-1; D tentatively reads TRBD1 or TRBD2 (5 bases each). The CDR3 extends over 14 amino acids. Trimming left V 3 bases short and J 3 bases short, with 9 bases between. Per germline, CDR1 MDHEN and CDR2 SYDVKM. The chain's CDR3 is CASSFHGGYNEQFF. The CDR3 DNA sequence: TGTGCCAGCAGTTTTCATGGGGGCTACAATGAGCAGTTCTTC. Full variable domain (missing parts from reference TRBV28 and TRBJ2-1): DVKVTQSSRYLVKRTGEKVFLECVQDMDHENMFWYRQDPGLGLRLIYFSYDVKMKEKGDIPEGYSVSREKKERFSLILESASTNQTSMYLCASSFHGGYNEQFFGPGTRLTVL.

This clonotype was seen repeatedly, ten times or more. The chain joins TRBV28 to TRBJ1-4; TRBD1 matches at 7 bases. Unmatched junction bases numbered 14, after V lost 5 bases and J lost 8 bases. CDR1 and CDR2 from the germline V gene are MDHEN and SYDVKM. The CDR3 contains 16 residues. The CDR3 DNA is TGTGCCAGCAGTCCACATGCCCCCCTCAGGGGGGAAAAACTGTTTTTT. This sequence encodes CASSPHAPLRGEKLFF.

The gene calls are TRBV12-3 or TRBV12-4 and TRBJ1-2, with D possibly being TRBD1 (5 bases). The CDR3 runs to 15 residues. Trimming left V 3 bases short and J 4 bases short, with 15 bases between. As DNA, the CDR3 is TGTGCCAGCAGTTTTAGACCGGACACCAGCTATGGCTACACCTTC. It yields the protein CASSFRPDTSYGYTF.

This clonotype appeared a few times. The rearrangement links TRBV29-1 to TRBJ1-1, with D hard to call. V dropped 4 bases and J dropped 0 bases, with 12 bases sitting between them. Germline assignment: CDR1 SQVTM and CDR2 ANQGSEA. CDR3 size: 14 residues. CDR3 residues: CSVVTGSMNTEAFF. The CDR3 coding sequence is TGCAGCGTTGTAACGGGCAGCATGAACACTGAAGCTTTCTTT.

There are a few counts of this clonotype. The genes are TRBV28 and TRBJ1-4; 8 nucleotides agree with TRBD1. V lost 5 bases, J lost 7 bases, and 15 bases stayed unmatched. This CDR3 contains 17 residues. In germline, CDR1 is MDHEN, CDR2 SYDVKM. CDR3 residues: CASSTILADRGGEKLFF. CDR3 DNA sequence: TGTGCCAGCAGTACGATTCTGGCAGACAGGGGCGGTGAAAAACTGTTTTTT.

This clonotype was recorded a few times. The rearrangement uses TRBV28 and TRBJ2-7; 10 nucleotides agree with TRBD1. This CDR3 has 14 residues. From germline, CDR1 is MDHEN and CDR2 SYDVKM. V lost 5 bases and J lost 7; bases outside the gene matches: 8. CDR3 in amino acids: CASSGQGVHWEQYF. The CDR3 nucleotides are TGTGCCAGCAGTGGACAGGGGGTTCATTGGGAGCAGTACTTC.

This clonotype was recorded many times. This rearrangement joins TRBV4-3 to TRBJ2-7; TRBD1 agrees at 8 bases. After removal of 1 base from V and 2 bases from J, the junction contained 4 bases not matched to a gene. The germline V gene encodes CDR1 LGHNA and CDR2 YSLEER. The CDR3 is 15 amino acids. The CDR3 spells CASSQGQGATYEQYF. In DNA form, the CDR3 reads TGCGCCAGCAGCCAAGGGCAGGGGGCCACCTACGAGCAGTACTTC.

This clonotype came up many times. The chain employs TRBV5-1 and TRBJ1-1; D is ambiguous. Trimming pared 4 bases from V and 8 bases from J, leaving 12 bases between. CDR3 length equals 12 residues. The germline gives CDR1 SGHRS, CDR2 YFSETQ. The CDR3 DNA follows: TGCGCCAGCAGCCGGACGGACCAAGAAGCTTTCTTT. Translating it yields CASSRTDQEAFF.

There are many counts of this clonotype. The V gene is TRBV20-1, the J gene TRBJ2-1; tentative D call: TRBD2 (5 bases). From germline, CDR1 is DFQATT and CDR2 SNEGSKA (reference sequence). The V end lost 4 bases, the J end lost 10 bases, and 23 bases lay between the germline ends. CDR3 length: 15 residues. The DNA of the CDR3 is TGCAGTGCTATCCCTCCGGGAAACAGAGGCCGGGAGCAGTTCTTC. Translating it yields CSAIPPGNRGREQFF.

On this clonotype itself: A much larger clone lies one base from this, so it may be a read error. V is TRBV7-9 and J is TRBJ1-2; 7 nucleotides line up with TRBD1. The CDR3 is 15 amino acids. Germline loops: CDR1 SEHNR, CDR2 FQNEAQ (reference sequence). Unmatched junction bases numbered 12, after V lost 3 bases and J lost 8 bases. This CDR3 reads CASSFGFDRVRGYTF. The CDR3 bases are TGTGCCAGCAGCTTTGGGTTCGACAGGGTCCGGGGCTACACCTTC.

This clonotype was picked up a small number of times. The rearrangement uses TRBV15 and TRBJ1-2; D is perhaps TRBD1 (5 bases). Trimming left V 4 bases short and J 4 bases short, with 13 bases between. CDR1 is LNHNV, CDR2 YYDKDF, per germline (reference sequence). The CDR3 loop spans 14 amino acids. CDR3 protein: CATSNTPGSYGYTF. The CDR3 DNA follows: TGTGCCACCAGCAATACACCAGGGAGCTATGGCTACACCTTC.

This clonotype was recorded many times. CDR3 in DNA: TGTGCCAGCAGCTTGTTCCGCGGGACTAGCGGGACCTTTGGGACCCAGTACTTC. Protein: CASSLFRGTSGTFGTQYF. The rearrangement joins TRBV5-6 to TRBJ2-5; 13 bases align to TRBD2. Germline loops: CDR1 SGHDT, CDR2 YYEEEE. CDR3 length: 18 residues. The V gene end was trimmed by 1 base and the J gene end by 7 bases; junction bases not matched to a gene: 13.

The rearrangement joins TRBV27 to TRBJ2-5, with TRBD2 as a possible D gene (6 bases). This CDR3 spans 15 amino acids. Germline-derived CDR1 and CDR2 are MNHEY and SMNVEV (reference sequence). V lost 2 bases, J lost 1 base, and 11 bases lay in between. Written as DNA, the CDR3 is TGTGCCAGCAGTTTAGCGGGACCCACCCAAGAGACCCAGTACTTC. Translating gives CASSLAGPTQETQYF.

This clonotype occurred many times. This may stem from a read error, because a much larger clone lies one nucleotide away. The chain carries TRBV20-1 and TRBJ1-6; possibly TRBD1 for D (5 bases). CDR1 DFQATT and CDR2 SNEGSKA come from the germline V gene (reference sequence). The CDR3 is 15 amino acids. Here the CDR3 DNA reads TGCAGTGCTAGAAGTCCACAGGTCAACAATTCACCCCTCAACTTT. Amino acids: CSARSPQVNNSPLNF.

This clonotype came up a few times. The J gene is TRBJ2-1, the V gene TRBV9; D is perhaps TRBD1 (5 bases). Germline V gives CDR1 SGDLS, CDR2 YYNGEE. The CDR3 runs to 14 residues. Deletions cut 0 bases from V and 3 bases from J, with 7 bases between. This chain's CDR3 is CASSVGQFYNEQFF. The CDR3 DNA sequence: TGTGCCAGCAGCGTAGGACAGTTCTACAATGAGCAGTTCTTC.

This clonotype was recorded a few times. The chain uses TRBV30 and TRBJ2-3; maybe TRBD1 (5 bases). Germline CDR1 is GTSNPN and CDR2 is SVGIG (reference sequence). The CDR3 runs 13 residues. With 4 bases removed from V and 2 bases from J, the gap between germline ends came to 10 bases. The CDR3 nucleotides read TGTGCCTGGACCACTGGGGCCACAGATACGCAGTATTTT. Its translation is CAWTTGATDTQYF.

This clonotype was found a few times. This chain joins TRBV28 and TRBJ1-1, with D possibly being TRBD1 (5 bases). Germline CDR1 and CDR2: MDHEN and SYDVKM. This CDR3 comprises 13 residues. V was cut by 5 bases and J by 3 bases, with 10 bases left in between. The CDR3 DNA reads TGTGCCAGCAGTGTGGGACGACACACTGAAGCTTTCTTT. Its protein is CASSVGRHTEAFF.

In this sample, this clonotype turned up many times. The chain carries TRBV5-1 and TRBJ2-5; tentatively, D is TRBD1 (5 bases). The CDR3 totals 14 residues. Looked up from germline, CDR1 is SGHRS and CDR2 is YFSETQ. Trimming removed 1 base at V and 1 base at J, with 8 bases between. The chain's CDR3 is CASSLSQGQETQYF. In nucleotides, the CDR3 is TGCGCCAGCAGCTTGTCGCAGGGCCAAGAGACCCAGTACTTC.

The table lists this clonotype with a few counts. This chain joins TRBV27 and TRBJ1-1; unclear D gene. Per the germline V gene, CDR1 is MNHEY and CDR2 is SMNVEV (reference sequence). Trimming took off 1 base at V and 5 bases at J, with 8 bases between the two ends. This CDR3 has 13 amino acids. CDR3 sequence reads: CASSLFPGTEAFF. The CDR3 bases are TGTGCCAGCAGTTTATTTCCGGGGACTGAAGCTTTCTTT.

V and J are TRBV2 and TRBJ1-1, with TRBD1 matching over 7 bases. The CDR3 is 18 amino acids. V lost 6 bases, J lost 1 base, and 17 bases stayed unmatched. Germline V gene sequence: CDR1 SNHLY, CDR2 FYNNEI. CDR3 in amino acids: CASRVLTGAPWTNTEAFF. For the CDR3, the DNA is TGTGCCAGCAGGGTGCTTACAGGGGCGCCTTGGACGAACACTGAAGCTTTCTTT.

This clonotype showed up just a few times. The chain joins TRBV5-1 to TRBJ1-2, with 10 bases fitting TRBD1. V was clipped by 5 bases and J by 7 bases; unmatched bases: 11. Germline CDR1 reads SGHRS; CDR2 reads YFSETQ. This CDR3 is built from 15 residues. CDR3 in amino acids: CASRSGQGVFSGYTF. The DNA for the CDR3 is TGCGCCAGCAGGAGTGGACAGGGGGTTTTTTCTGGCTACACCTTC. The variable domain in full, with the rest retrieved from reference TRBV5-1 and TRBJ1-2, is KAGVTQTPRYLIKTRGQQVTLSCSPISGHRSVSWYQQTPGQGLQFLFEYFSETQRNKGNFPGRFSGRQFSNSRSEMNVSTLELGDSALYLCASRSGQGVFSGYTFGSGTRLTVV.